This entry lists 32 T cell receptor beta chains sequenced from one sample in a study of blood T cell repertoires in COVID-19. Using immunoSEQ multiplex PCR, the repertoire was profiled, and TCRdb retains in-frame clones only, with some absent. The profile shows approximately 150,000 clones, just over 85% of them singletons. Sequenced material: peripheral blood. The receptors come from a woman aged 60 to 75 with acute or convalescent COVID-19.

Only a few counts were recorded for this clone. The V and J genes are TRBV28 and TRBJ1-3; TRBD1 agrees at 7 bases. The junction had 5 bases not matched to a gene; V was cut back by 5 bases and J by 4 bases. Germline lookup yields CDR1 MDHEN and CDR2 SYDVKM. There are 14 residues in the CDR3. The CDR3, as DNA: TGTGCCAGCAGTGGGGACAGCATAGGAAACACCATATATTTT. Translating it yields CASSGDSIGNTIYF.

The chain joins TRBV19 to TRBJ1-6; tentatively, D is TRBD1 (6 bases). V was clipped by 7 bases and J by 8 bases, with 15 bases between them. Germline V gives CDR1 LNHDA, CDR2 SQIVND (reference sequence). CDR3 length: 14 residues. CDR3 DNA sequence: TGTGCCAGTAAACCCTCAAGGACAGATTCACCCCTCCACTTT. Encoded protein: CASKPSRTDSPLHF.

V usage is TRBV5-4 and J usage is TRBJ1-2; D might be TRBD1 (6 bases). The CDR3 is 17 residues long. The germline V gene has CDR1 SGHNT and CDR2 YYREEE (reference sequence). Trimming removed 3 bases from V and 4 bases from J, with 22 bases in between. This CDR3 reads CASSWGQGREGIYGYTF. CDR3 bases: TGTGCCAGCAGCTGGGGGCAAGGGCGGGAGGGTATCTATGGCTACACCTTC.

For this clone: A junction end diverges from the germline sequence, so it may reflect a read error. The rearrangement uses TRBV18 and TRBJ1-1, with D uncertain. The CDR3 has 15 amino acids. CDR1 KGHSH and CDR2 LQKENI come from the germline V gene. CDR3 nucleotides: TGTGCCAGCCCACCAGAGGCGAATCGAGGCACTGAAGCTTTCTTT. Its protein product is CASPPEANRGTEAFF. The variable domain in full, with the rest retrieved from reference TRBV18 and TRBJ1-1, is NAGVMQNPRHLVRRRGQEARLRCSPMKGHSHVYWYRQLPEEGLKFMVYLQKENIIDESGMPKERFSAEFPKEGPSILRIQQVVRGDSAAYFCASPPEANRGTEAFFGQGTRLTVV.

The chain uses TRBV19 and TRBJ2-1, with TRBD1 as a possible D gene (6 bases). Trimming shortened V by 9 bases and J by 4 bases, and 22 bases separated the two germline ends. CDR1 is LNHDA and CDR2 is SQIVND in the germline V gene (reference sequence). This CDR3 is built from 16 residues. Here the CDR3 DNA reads TGTGCCAGCAGAAGAGGGACACAACGAATTTACAATGAGCAGTTCTTC. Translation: CASRRGTQRIYNEQFF.

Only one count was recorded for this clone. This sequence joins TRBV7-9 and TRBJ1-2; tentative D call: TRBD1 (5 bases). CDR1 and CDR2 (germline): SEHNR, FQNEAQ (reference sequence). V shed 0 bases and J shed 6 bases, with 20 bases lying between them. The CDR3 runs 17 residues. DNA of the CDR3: TGTGCCAGCAGCTTAGCGAGACGCACAGGCAACTTGGATGGCTACACCTTC. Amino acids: CASSLARRTGNLDGYTF. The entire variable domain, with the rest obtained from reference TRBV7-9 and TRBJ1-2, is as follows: DTGVSQNPRHKITKRGQNVTFRCDPISEHNRLYWYRQTLGQGPEFLTYFQNEAQLEKSRLLSDRFSAERPKGSFSTLEIQRTEQGDSAMYLCASSLARRTGNLDGYTFGSGTRLTVV.

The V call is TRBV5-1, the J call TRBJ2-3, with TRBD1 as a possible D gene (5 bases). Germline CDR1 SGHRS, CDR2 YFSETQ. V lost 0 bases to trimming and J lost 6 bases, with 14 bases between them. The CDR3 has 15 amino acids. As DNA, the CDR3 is TGCGCCAGCAGCTTGGTGGCAGTCAGGGCCGATACGCAGTATTTT. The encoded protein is CASSLVAVRADTQYF.

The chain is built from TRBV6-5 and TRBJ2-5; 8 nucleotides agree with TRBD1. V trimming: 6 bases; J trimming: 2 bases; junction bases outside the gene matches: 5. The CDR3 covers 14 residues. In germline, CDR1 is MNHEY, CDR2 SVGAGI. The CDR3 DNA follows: TGTGCCAGCAGATCGACAGGGGCGCAAGAGACCCAGTACTTC. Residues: CASRSTGAQETQYF.

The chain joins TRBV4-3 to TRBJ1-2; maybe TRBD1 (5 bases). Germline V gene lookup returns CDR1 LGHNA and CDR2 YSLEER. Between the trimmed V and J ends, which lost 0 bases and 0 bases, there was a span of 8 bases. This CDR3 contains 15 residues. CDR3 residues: CASSQDMGPNYGYTF. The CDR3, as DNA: TGCGCCAGCAGCCAAGATATGGGGCCTAACTATGGCTACACCTTC.

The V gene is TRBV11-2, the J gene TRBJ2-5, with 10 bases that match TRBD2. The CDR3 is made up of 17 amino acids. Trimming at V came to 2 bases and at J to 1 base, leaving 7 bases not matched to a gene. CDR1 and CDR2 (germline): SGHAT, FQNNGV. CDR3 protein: CASSLRWTSGTQETQYF. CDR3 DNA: TGTGCCAGCAGCTTAAGATGGACTAGCGGAACCCAAGAGACCCAGTACTTC.

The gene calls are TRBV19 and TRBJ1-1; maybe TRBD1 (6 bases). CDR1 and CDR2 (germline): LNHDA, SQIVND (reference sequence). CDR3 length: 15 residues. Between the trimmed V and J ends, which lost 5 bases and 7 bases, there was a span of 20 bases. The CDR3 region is CASSPQDRRFGEAFF. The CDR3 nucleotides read TGTGCCAGTAGTCCACAAGACAGGAGGTTTGGTGAAGCTTTCTTT.

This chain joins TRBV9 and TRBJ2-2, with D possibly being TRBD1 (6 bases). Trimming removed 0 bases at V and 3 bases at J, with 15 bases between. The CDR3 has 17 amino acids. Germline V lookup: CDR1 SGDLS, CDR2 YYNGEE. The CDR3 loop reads CASSVGWTDLYTGELFF. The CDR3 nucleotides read TGTGCCAGCAGCGTAGGTTGGACAGATTTGTACACCGGGGAGCTGTTTTTT.

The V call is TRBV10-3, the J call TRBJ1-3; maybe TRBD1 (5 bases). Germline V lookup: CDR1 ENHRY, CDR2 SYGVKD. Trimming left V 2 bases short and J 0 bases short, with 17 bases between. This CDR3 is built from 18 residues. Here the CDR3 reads CAISEPNDGTLSGNTIYF. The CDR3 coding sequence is TGTGCCATCAGTGAGCCGAATGATGGGACTCTCTCTGGAAACACCATATATTTT.

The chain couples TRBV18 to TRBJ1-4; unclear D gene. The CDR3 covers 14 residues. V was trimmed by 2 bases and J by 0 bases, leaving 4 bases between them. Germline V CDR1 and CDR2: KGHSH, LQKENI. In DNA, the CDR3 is TGTGCCAGCTCACCAAGCTCAACTAATGAAAAACTGTTTTTT. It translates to CASSPSSTNEKLFF.

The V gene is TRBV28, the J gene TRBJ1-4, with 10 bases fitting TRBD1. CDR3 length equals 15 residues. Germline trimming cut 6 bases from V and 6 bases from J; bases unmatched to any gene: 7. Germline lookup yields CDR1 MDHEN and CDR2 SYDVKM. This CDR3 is CASSPGGTGDEKLFF. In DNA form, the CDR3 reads TGTGCCAGCAGCCCGGGTGGGACAGGGGATGAAAAACTGTTTTTT.

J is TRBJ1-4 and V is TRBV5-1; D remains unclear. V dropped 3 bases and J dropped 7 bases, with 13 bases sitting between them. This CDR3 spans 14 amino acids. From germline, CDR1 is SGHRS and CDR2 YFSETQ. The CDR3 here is CASSSGRNSEKLFF. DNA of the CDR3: TGCGCCAGCAGCTCCGGGAGGAATAGTGAAAAACTGTTTTTT.

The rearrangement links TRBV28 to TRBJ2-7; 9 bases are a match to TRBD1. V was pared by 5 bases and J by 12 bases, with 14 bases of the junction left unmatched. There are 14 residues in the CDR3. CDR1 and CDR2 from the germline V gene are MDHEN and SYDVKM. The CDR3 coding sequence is TGTGCCAGCAGTCCCTCCCCGCCGGGACAGGGATTGTACTTC. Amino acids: CASSPSPPGQGLYF.

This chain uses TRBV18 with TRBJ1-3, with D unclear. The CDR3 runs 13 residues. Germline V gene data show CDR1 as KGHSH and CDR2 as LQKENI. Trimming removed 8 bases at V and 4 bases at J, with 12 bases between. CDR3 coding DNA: TGTGCCAGCCTCCCGGGTCTAGGAAACACCATATATTTT. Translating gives CASLPGLGNTIYF.

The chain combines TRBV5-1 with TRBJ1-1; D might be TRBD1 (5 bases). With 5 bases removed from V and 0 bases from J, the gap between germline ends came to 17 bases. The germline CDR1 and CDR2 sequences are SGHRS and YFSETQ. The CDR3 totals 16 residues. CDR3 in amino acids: CASRHNAGPLNTEAFF. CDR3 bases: TGCGCCAGCAGGCACAACGCGGGACCCCTGAACACTGAAGCTTTCTTT.

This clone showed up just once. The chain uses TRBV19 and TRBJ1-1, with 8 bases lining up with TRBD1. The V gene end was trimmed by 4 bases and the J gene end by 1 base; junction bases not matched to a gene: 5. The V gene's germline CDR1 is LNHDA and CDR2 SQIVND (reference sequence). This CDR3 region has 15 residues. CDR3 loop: CASSTRTGPNTEAFF. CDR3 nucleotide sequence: TGTGCCAGTAGTACCCGGACAGGGCCGAACACTGAAGCTTTCTTT.

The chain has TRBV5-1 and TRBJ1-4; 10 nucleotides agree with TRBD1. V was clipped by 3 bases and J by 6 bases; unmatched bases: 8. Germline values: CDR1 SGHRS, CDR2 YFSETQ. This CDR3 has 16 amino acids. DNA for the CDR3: TGCGCCAGCAGCTGGACTGGGGGGACAGGGGATGAAAAACTGTTTTTT. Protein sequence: CASSWTGGTGDEKLFF.

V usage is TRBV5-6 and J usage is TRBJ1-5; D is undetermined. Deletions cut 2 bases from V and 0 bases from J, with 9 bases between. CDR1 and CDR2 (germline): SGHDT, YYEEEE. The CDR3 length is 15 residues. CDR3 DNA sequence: TGTGCCAGCAGCTTCACGGGAAATAGCAATCAGCCCCAGCATTTT. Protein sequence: CASSFTGNSNQPQHF.

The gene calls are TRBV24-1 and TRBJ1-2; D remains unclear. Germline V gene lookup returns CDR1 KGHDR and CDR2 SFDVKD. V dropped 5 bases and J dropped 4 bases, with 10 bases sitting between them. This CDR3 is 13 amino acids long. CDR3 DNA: TGTGCCACCAGTGTTGAGGGCGGCTATGGCTACACCTTC. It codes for CATSVEGGYGYTF.

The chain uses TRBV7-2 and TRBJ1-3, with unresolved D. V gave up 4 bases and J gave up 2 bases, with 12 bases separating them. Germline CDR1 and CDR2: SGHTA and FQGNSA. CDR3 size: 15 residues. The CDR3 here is CASSSGSWAGNTIYF. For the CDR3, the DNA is TGTGCCAGCAGCTCCGGGTCCTGGGCTGGAAACACCATATATTTT. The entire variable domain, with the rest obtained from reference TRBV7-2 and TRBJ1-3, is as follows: GAGVSQSPSNKVTEKGKDVELRCDPISGHTALYWYRQSLGQGLEFLIYFQGNSAPDKSGLPSDRFSAERTGGSVSTLTIQRTQQEDSAVYLCASSSGSWAGNTIYFGEGSWLTVV.

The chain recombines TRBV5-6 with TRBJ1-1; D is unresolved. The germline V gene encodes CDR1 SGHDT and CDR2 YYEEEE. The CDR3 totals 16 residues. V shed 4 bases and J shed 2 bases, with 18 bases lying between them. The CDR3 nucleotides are TGTGCCAGCAGCCGAGCCCGGAAGACGGGAAACACTGAAGCTTTCTTT. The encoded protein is CASSRARKTGNTEAFF.

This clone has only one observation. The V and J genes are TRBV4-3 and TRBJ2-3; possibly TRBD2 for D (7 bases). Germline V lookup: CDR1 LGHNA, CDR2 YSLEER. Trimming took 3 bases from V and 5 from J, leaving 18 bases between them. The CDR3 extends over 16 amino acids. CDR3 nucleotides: TGCGCCAGCAGCCAGGGTCATGGGGGGGCAGGAGATACGCAGTATTTT. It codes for CASSQGHGGAGDTQYF.

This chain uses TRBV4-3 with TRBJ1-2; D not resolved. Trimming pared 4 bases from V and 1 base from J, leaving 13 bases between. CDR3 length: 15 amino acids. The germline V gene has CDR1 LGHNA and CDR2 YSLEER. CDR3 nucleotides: TGCGCCAGCAGCCTTGGGTCCCGGGATAACTATGGCTACACCTTC. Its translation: CASSLGSRDNYGYTF.

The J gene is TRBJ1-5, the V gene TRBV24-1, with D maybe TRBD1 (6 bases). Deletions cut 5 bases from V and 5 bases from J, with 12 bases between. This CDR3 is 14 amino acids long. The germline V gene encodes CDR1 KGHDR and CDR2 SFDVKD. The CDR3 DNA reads TGTGCCACCAGTGCGGGGGGCGCGTATCAGCCCCAGCATTTT. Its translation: CATSAGGAYQPQHF.

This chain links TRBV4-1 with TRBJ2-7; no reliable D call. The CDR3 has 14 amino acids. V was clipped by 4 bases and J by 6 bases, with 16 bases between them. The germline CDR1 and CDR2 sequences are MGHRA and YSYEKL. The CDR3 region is CASSLNASPLEQYF. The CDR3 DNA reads TGCGCCAGCAGCCTCAATGCGAGTCCTCTCGAGCAGTACTTC.

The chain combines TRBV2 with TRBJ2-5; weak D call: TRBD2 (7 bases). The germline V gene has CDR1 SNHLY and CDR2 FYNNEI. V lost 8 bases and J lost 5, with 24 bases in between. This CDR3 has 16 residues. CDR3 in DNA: TGTGCCAGCTGGGGATTGGTAGGGGGGGCCAGGGAGACCCAGTACTTC. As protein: CASWGLVGGARETQYF.

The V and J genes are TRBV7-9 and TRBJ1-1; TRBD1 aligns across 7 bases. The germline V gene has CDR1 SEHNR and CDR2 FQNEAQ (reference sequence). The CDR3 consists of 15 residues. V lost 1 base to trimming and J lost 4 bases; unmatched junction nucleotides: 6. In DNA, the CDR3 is TGTGCCAGCAGCTTAGACGCCCAGGGGGGCACTGAAGCTTTCTTT. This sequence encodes CASSLDAQGGTEAFF.

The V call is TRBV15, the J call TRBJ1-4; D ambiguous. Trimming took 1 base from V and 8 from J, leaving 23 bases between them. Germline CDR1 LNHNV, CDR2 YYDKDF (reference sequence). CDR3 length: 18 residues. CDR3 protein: CATSRAGGFDRWEEKLFF. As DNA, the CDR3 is TGTGCCACCAGCAGAGCGGGAGGCTTTGACCGCTGGGAAGAAAAACTGTTTTTT.